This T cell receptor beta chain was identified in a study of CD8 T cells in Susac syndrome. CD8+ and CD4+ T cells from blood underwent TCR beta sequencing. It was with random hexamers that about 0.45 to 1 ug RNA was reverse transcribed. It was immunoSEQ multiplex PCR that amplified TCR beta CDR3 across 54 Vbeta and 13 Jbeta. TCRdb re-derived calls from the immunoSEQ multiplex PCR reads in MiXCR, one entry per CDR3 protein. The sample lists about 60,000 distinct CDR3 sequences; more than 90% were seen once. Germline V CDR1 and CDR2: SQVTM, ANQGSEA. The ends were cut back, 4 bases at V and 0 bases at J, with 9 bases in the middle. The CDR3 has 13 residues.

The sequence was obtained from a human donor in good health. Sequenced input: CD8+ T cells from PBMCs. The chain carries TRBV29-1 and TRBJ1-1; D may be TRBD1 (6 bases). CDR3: CSVGPGVNTEAFF. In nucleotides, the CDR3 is TGCAGCGTTGGTCCAGGGGTGAACACTGAAGCTTTCTTT.